The T cell receptor beta chain described here comes from a study of shared clonotypes between healthy human individuals (dated by TCRdb to about 2020). About the full investigation: Three men and two women, aged 18 to 49 years, made up the cohort. Each donor's leukapheresis produced roughly between roughly 0.9 and 8.9 billion PBMCs. Different laboratories and diverse techniques were used to prepare libraries and sequence TCR repertoires, to increase sequencing depth and limit assay-specific biases. To estimate repertoire size and how much clonotype sharing occurs between individuals, the study deeply sequenced the blood TCR repertoires of about 5 healthy adults. For each donor, CD4 naive and CD4 memory were each run on three plates, CD8 naive on two plates, and CD8 memory on one plate.

V lost 6 bases and J lost 3 bases; the stretch between them is 6 bases long. The CDR3 numbers 12 residues from cysteine through phenylalanine. Solely the CDR3 DNA is kept, with 36 bases framed from the first base. Sequences MNHEY (CDR1) and SMNVEV (CDR2) are obtained from the germline V gene (reference sequence). General findings and caveats noted by the study authors: Around 5% of naive CD4, roughly 3.6% of naive CD8, approximately 2.2% of memory CD4, and less than 0.45% of memory CD8 clonotypes were shared across several donors. Compared with non-shared clonotypes, clonotypes shared by all four sorted-subset donors had higher generation probabilities. Pairwise subsampling indicated that sequencing depth was expected to affect the degree of clonotype sharing among donors. The small number of donors limited the genetic and exposure-history diversity represented. Larger estimated clonotype richness was generally found for naive subsets than for memory subsets. Sampling was restricted to blood, and TCR repertoires in tissues likely differ from the TCR repertoires found in blood. Incomplete sequencing was indicated by rarefaction of sorted-subset datasets, despite the large sequencing depth.

TCR CDR3 regions were amplified from genomic DNA by multiplex PCR using the deep immunoSEQ assay. For each cell subset, the extracted genomic DNA was distributed evenly across all wells of several immunoSEQ 96-well plates, and each plate served as one replicate. For sorted subsets, around 0.2 ug genomic DNA, equal to about 30,000 T cell genomes, was loaded into each replicate PCR. Purified libraries were quantified with a Qubit 3.0 fluorometer, sized on a Bioanalyzer 2100, and re-quantified with the KAPA Library Quantification kit. A separate single-read 150-cycle Illumina NextSeq 550 flow cell was used to sequence each immunoSEQ 96-well plate. The original pipeline was this. Because the immunoSEQ output included only junctional sequences and no quality scores, the filtering could not be the same as the filtering used for full-length reads. To assign V/J genes and CDR3, sequences were annotated using PyIR, a Python wrapper for IgBLAST v1.9, with IMGT germline references. Reads were removed for weak V/J assignments (E-value above 1e-6), missing CDR3, stop codons, out-of-frame junctions, or ambiguous translated residues. V3J clonotypes were defined as sequences sharing an identical inferred V gene, J gene, and CDR3 amino acid sequence. To compute the percentage overlap between repertoires, the number of shared unique clonotypes was divided by the size of the smaller repertoire. Repertoire richness was assessed with RTK rarefaction, the Chao1 estimator, and Recon v2.1 estimates of unobserved clonotypes. OLGA was used to compute generation probabilities for all TCRbeta clonotypes that the gDNA method yielded from a handful of donors. The table was pulled from immuneACCESS by TCRdb, which kept in-frame rearrangements only. Such tables lose some clones; where checked, under half of the loss comes from unresolved V genes, and the rest has no known cause. D and trimming come from the DNA, and the V and J calls and clone size come from that table. Counted in this sample were about 2.3 million clones; approximately 95% of them appeared once. The ten largest clones capture roughly 0.36% of the sample.

Donors were healthy HIV-negative adults with no recently reported acute infections or vaccinations. Every donor was a Caucasian adult living in Nashville, Tennessee, USA. CD4+ T cells were enriched by magnetic negative selection, after which naive cells were positively selected on CD45RA and the negative fraction was taken as the memory subset. After blood collection by leukapheresis, PBMCs were isolated using Ficoll-Histopaque density gradient centrifugation and then cryopreserved in the vapor phase of liquid nitrogen. Purity and quantity of every magnetically sorted T cell population were checked by analytical flow cytometry. Genomic DNA was isolated from each sorted fraction and quantified by UV absorbance on a Nanodrop 2000c. As to this clone: Its antigen is still unknown. No base-level quality is on record; no much larger clone is a single base apart.

This clonotype originated in a man between 18 and 29 years old in good health. Some clones in this sample may be carry-over from other donors' samples. Sequenced: naive CD4+ T cells from PBMCs. In the paper's terms, the cell subset or site label means: CD45RA+ positively selected. The rearranged chain carries TRBV27 and TRBJ1-5; the D gene identity is not certain. At the DNA level, the sequence is TGTGCCAGCAGGAGAGACAATCAGCCCCAGCATTTT. This codes for CASRRDNQPQHF.